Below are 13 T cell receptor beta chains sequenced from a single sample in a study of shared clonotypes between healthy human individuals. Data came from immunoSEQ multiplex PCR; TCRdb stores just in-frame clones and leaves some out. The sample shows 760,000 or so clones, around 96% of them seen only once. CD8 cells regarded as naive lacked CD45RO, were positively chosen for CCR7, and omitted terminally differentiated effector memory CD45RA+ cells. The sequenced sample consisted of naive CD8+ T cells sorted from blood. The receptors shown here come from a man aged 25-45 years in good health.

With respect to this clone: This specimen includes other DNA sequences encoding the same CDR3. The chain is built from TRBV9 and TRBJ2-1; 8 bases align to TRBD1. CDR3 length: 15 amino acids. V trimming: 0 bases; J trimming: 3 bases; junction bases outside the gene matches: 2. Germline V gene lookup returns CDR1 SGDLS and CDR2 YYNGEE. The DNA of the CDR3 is TGTGCCAGCAGCGTAGCAGGGGGCCTCTACAATGAGCAGTTCTTC. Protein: CASSVAGGLYNEQFF.

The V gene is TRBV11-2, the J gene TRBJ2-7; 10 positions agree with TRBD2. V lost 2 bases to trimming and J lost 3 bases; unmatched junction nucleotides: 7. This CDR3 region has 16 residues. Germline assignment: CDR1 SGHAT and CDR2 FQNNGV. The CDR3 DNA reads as TGTGCCAGCAGCTTAAATGGTAGACTAGCGGGCTACGAGCAGTACTTC. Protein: CASSLNGRLAGYEQYF.

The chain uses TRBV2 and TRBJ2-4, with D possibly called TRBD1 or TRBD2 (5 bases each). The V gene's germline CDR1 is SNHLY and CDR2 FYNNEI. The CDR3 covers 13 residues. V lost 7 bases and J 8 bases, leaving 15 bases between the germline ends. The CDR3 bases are TGTGCCAGCACCCAGGGACCGAAGGACATTCAGTACTTC. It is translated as CASTQGPKDIQYF. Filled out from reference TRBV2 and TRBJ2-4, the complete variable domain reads EPEVTQTPSHQVTQMGQEVILRCVPISNHLYFYWYRQILGQKVEFLVSFYNNEISEKSEIFDDQFSVERPDGSNFTLKIRSTKLEDSAMYFCASTQGPKDIQYFGAGTRLSVL.

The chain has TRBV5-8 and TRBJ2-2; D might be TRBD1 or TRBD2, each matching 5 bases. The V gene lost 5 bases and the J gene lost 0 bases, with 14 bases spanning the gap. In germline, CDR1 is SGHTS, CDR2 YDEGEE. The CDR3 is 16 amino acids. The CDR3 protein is CASRRGDRPNTGELFF. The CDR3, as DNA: TGTGCCAGCAGGCGAGGGGACCGGCCGAACACCGGGGAGCTGTTTTTT.

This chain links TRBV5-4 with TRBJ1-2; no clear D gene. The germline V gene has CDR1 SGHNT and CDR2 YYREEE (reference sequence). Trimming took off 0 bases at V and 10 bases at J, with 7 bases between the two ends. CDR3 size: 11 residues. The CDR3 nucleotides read TGTGCCAGCAGCTTGGGGCAGGACTACACCTTC. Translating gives CASSLGQDYTF.

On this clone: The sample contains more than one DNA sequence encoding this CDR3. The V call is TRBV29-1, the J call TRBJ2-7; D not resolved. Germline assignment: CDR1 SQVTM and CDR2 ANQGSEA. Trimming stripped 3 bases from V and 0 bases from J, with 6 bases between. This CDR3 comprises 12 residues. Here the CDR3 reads CSVEDASYEQYF. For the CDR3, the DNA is TGCAGCGTTGAGGACGCCTCCTACGAGCAGTACTTC.

The CDR3 DNA follows: TGTGCAAGCGCTCAGGCGGGAGGGCCATGTTATGAGCAGTTCTTC. This gives the protein CASAQAGGPCYEQFF. The chain joins TRBV12-2 to TRBJ2-1; the table's D gene call, TRBD2, was not cross checked with the DNA. TRBV12-2 represents a pseudogene. The length of the CDR3 is 15 residues.

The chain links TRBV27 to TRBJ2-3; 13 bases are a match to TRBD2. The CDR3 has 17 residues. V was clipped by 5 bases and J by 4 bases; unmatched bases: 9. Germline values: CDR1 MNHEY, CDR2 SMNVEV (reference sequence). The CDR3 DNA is TGTGCCAGCAGTCCCCCGGGACTAGCGGGGACGGCAGATACGCAGTATTTT. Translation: CASSPPGLAGTADTQYF.

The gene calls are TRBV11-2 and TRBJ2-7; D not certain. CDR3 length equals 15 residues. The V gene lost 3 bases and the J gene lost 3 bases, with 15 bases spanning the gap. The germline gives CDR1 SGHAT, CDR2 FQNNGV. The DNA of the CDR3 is TGTGCCAGCAGCTTTCACGTCGGTGGAAACTACGAGCAGTACTTC. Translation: CASSFHVGGNYEQYF.

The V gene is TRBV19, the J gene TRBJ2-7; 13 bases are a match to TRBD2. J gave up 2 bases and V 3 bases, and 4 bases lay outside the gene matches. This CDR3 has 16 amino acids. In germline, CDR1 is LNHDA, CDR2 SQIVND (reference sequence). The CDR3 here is CASSITGLAGAYEQYF. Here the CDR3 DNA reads TGTGCCAGTAGTATTACAGGACTAGCGGGAGCCTACGAGCAGTACTTC.

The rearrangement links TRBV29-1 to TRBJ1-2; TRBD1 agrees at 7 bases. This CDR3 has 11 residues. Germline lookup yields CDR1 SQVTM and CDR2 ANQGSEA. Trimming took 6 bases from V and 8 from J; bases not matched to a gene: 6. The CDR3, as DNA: TGCAGCGTCGCCACAGGGGAAGGCTACACCTTC. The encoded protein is CSVATGEGYTF.

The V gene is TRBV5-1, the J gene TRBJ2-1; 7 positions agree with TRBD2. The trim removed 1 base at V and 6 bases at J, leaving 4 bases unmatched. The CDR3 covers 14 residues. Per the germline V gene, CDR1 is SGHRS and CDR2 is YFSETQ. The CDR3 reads CASSLLGGVNEQFF. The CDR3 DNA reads TGCGCCAGCAGCTTGTTGGGAGGGGTCAATGAGCAGTTCTTC.

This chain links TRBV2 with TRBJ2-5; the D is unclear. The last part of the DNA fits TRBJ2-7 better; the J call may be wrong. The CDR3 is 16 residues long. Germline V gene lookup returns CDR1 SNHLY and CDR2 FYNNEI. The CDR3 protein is CASSLLPSESSYEQYF. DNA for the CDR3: TGTGCCAGCAGCCTGCTTCCGAGCGAGAGCTCCTACGAGCAGTACTTC.